This TCR beta chain is drawn from a study of post-analysis software for immune sequencing data. Looking at the study overall: Patients had relapsing-remitting, secondary progressive or progressive-relapsing multiple sclerosis; some lacked subtype. General study findings and limits: TRBV5-6, TRBV5-1 and TRBV20-1 were among about 5 TRBV segments more frequent in patients than controls. For normalized Chao1 diversity, multiple sclerosis patients scored significantly lower than controls did.

CDR3 length equals 15 residues. The V gene's germline CDR1 is DFQATT and CDR2 SNEGSKA (reference sequence). Trimming removed 5 bases at V and 3 bases at J, with 20 bases between. As concerns this clonotype: Its target is not known.

The library was made from cDNA and included unique molecular identifiers. TCRdb analysed the PCR reads with MiXCR anew, one entry per CDR3 protein. Seen here are a few hundred thousand distinct CDR3 sequences, approximately 38% observed once, and the top ten hold roughly 12%. Sequenced sample: blood. This TCR was recovered from a girl between 5 and 17 years old with multiple sclerosis. This chain links TRBV20-1 with TRBJ2-7; TRBD2 might be the D (5 bases). In DNA form, the CDR3 reads TGCAGTGCTCCAGTGGAAGGGAGCCCCCTCTACGAGCAGTACTTC. It encodes CSAPVEGSPLYEQYF.